What follows are 25 T cell receptor beta chains derived from one specimen sequenced in a study of T cell repertoires in cytomegalovirus infection. TCRdb reprocessed the reads with MiXCR, giving one entry per CDR3 protein. The sample gives approximately 1,000,000 distinct CDR3 sequences, roughly 31% of which show up once; roughly an eighth is in the top ten. Which antigens these TCRs recognize remains unknown. The specimen was cultured CD8+ T cells from PBMCs, collected from culture after CMV antigen stimulation. All receptors come from a human donor in good health (CMV status not recorded). Some clones in this sample may be carry-over from other donors' samples.

This chain joins TRBV6-5 and TRBJ2-7; 9 bases are shared with TRBD1. CDR1 is MNHEY, CDR2 SVGAGI, per germline. V lost 6 bases and J lost 1; bases outside the gene matches: 10. There are 16 residues in the CDR3. The DNA for the CDR3 is TGTGCCAGCAGCCACTCCCGGGACAGGGTTTCCTACGAGCAGTACTTC. This codes for CASSHSRDRVSYEQYF.

This clonotype was seen only a few times. The chain employs TRBV6-2 or TRBV6-3 and TRBJ2-7; either TRBD1 or TRBD2 may fit D (5 bases each). The CDR3 runs 13 residues. CDR1 MNHEY and CDR2 SVGEGT come from the germline V gene. Trimming stripped 6 bases from V and 7 bases from J, with 16 bases between. The CDR3 loop reads CASSKGPEEEQYV. As DNA, the CDR3 is TGTGCCAGCAGCAAGGGACCCGAGGAAGAGCAGTACGTC.

This clonotype was picked up a small number of times. The V and J genes are TRBV6-6 and TRBJ1-5; D is unresolved. V lost 5 bases and J 6 bases, leaving 17 bases between the germline ends. In germline, CDR1 is MNHNY, CDR2 SVGAGI (reference sequence). CDR3 size: 15 residues. For the CDR3, the DNA is TGTGCCAGCAGTCTCGGAGTGGGTCGGGGTCAGCCCCAGCATTTT. Residues: CASSLGVGRGQPQHF.

The table lists this clonotype with a few counts. The rearrangement joins TRBV5-4 to TRBJ2-1, with a possible D match to TRBD2 (5 bases). Germline assignment: CDR1 SGHNT and CDR2 YYREEE (reference sequence). This CDR3 has 15 residues. V shed 1 base and J shed 4 bases, with 12 bases lying between them. CDR3 coding DNA: TGTGCCAGCAGCTTGACCGGGGTGGGGTACAATGAGCAGTTCTTC. It codes for CASSLTGVGYNEQFF.

The chain joins TRBV27 to TRBJ1-2; D may be TRBD1 (6 bases). V lost 5 bases, J lost 1 base, and 14 bases lay in between. The CDR3 length is 15 residues. Germline lookup yields CDR1 MNHEY and CDR2 SMNVEV (reference sequence). The CDR3 here is CASSPRDNFNYGYTF. The CDR3 DNA is TGTGCCAGCAGTCCCCGGGACAACTTTAACTATGGCTACACCTTC.

Concerning this clonotype itself: Being one base from a much bigger clone, this may be a read error. The chain links TRBV12-3 or TRBV12-4 to TRBJ2-5, with TRBD1 as a possible D gene (5 bases). The V end was cut by 6 bases, the J end by 4 bases, with 21 bases between. The CDR3 is 16 amino acids. The CDR3 sequence is CASRSLNIRVGETQYF. As DNA, the CDR3 is TGTGCCAGCAGATCGCTTAATATCAGGGTTGGAGAGACCCAGTACTTC.

This clonotype was found many times. The chain combines TRBV7-9 with TRBJ2-2; 7 bases fit TRBD1. V was clipped by 5 bases and J by 0 bases; unmatched bases: 6. Looked up from germline, CDR1 is SEHNR and CDR2 is FQNEAQ (reference sequence). This CDR3 is 16 amino acids long. CDR3 nucleotides: TGTGCCAGCAGCGAATCGACAGGGACGAACACCGGGGAGCTGTTTTTT. Translating it yields CASSESTGTNTGELFF. The variable domain in full, with the rest retrieved from reference TRBV7-9 and TRBJ2-2, is DTGVSQNPRHKITKRGQNVTFRCDPISEHNRLYWYRQTLGQGPEFLTYFQNEAQLEKSRLLSDRFSAERPKGSFSTLEIQRTEQGDSAMYLCASSESTGTNTGELFFGEGSRLTVL.

This clonotype was found a few times. This chain joins TRBV6-2 or TRBV6-3 and TRBJ2-1; tentatively, D is TRBD2 (5 bases). Trimming took 6 bases from V and 8 from J, leaving 11 bases between them. This CDR3 has 12 residues. Germline values: CDR1 MNHEY, CDR2 SVGEGT. The CDR3 coding sequence is TGTGCCAGCAGAACCCTAGCTTATGAGCAGTTCTTC. Its protein product is CASRTLAYEQFF.

This clonotype was observed a few times. The rearrangement joins TRBV6-2 or TRBV6-3 to TRBJ2-2; D not certain. Looked up from germline, CDR1 is MNHEY and CDR2 is SVGEGT. V lost 7 bases, J lost 5 bases, and 5 bases lay in between. The length of the CDR3 is 11 residues. The CDR3 region is CASKLTGELFF. In DNA form, the CDR3 reads TGTGCCAGCAAATTAACCGGGGAGCTGTTTTTT.

The chain employs TRBV4-3 and TRBJ2-1, with 14 bases identical to TRBD2. The CDR3 runs to 15 residues. Germline V gene sequence: CDR1 LGHNA, CDR2 YSLEER. Unmatched junction bases numbered 3, after V lost 3 bases and J lost 8 bases. The CDR3 nucleotides are TGCGCCAGCAGCCAGGGACTAGCGGGGGTTTATGAGCAGTTCTTC. As protein: CASSQGLAGVYEQFF.

The rearrangement links TRBV7-9 to TRBJ1-1; 11 nucleotides align to TRBD1. In germline, CDR1 is SEHNR, CDR2 FQNEAQ (reference sequence). CDR3 size: 18 residues. After removal of 5 bases from V and 0 bases from J, the junction contained 11 bases not matched to a gene. The chain's CDR3 is CASSGSGTGGSMNTEAFF. CDR3 nucleotides: TGTGCCAGCAGCGGATCCGGGACAGGGGGTTCCATGAACACTGAAGCTTTCTTT.

Only a few counts were recorded for this clonotype. The V call is TRBV11-1, the J call TRBJ1-1; tentative D call: TRBD1 (5 bases). Per the germline V gene, CDR1 is SGHAT and CDR2 is FQDESV (reference sequence). Deletions cut 0 bases from V and 2 bases from J, with 16 bases between. This CDR3 spans 17 amino acids. CDR3 amino acids: CASSLATQGSSNTEAFF. CDR3 nucleotides: TGTGCCAGCAGCTTAGCGACTCAGGGAAGTAGTAACACTGAAGCTTTCTTT.

The rearrangement joins TRBV6-1 to TRBJ2-3, with D uncertain. CDR3 length equals 14 residues. V lost 5 bases, J lost 0 bases, and 9 bases lay in between. The germline CDR1 and CDR2 sequences are MNHNS and SASEGT. In nucleotides, the CDR3 is TGTGCCAGCAGTACCTTCACTAGCACAGATACGCAGTATTTT. This encodes CASSTFTSTDTQYF.

This rearrangement joins TRBV29-1 to TRBJ2-1; 10 positions agree with TRBD1. In germline, CDR1 is SQVTM, CDR2 ANQGSEA. The CDR3 length is 17 residues. With 6 bases clipped from V and 3 bases from J, the junction kept 14 bases outside the gene matches. The CDR3 sequence is CSVRDRGKLGLYNEQFF. The CDR3 DNA follows: TGCAGCGTGAGGGACAGGGGAAAATTGGGACTCTACAATGAGCAGTTCTTC.

Points on this clonotype: A much larger clone is a single base away; this may be a read error. This chain links TRBV7-9 with TRBJ2-7, with 10 bases identical to TRBD1. This CDR3 spans 16 amino acids. The trim removed 6 bases at V and 1 base at J, leaving 9 bases unmatched. Germline assignment: CDR1 SEHNR and CDR2 FQNEAQ (reference sequence). CDR3 sequence (DNA): TGTGCCAGCAGTCCGAGCCCGGGACAGGGGTCCTACGAGCAGTACTTC. Encoded protein: CASSPSPGQGSYEQYF.

This clonotype was seen a handful of times. This sequence joins TRBV9 and TRBJ1-1; 8 bases match TRBD1. This CDR3 is 15 amino acids long. The germline CDR1 and CDR2 sequences are SGDLS and YYNGEE. V was pared by 3 bases and J by 4 bases, with 8 bases of the junction left unmatched. This CDR3 reads CASSAAGGQSTEAFF. The CDR3 DNA reads as TGTGCCAGCAGCGCCGCAGGGGGCCAAAGCACTGAAGCTTTCTTT.

The V gene is TRBV4-1, the J gene TRBJ1-1; D possibly corresponds to TRBD1 (6 bases). Germline assignment: CDR1 MGHRA and CDR2 YSYEKL. This CDR3 is built from 14 residues. The V end was cut by 1 base, the J end by 5 bases, with 11 bases between. The CDR3 nucleotides read TGCGCCAGCAGCCAAGCGGGGGGCAAGACTGAAGCTTTCTTT. It specifies CASSQAGGKTEAFF.

The V call is TRBV7-3, the J call TRBJ2-1; a weak D match, TRBD2 (6 bases). The CDR3 has 15 amino acids. Germline lookup yields CDR1 SGHTA and CDR2 FQGTGA. V gave up 5 bases and J gave up 3 bases, with 14 bases separating them. The CDR3 protein is CASSQLAGYYNEQFF. The CDR3 DNA reads as TGTGCCAGCAGCCAGTTGGCGGGGTACTACAATGAGCAGTTCTTC.

The table lists this clonotype with a few counts. This chain links TRBV7-9 with TRBJ1-3, with 7 positions matching TRBD1. The V and J ends lost 5 bases and 4 bases, in that order; junction bases with no gene match: 8. This CDR3 is 15 amino acids long. The V gene's germline CDR1 is SEHNR and CDR2 FQNEAQ (reference sequence). The CDR3 loop is CASSPTDRAGNTIYF. CDR3 DNA: TGTGCCAGCAGCCCAACAGACAGGGCGGGAAACACCATATATTTT.

This clonotype was counted between two and nine times. This chain uses TRBV4-1 with TRBJ2-3; 7 bases are shared with TRBD2. Germline loops: CDR1 MGHRA, CDR2 YSYEKL. The CDR3 covers 18 residues. The V and J ends lost 0 bases and 0 bases, in that order; junction bases with no gene match: 9. The CDR3, as DNA: TGCGCCAGCAGCCAAGATCCGTTCGGGGGAGGGAGCACAGATACGCAGTATTTT. Its translation: CASSQDPFGGGSTDTQYF.

There are a few counts of this clonotype. This sequence joins TRBV5-6 and TRBJ2-4; 9 nucleotides line up with TRBD1. This CDR3 is 15 amino acids long. Germline V lookup: CDR1 SGHDT, CDR2 YYEEEE. V was clipped by 4 bases and J by 0 bases; unmatched bases: 2. For the CDR3, the DNA is TGTGCCAGCAGCCGGGACAGGGTAGCCAAAAACATTCAGTACTTC. Encoded protein: CASSRDRVAKNIQYF.

This clonotype occurred a few times. The chain combines TRBV4-3 with TRBJ2-2; D might be TRBD2 (6 bases). The V and J ends lost 0 bases and 6 bases respectively, with 14 bases between them. The germline V gene has CDR1 LGHNA and CDR2 YSLEER. The CDR3 has 16 amino acids. The CDR3: CASSQDFGGASGELFF. Written as DNA, the CDR3 is TGCGCCAGCAGCCAAGATTTTGGCGGGGCGTCCGGGGAGCTGTTTTTT.

This clonotype has a count of ten or more. The chain is built from TRBV28 and TRBJ1-4; perhaps TRBD1 as D (5 bases). Germline V gene lookup returns CDR1 MDHEN and CDR2 SYDVKM. The CDR3 contains 13 residues. V was trimmed by 5 bases and J by 7 bases, leaving 11 bases between them. The DNA for the CDR3 is TGTGCCAGCAGTCGACAGTTTTCTGAAAAACTGTTTTTT. It codes for CASSRQFSEKLFF.

In its sample, this clonotype was seen a few times. The chain carries TRBV27 and TRBJ2-1; 10 bases line up with TRBD1. The CDR3 length is 15 residues. Per the germline V gene, CDR1 is MNHEY and CDR2 is SMNVEV (reference sequence). J gave up 8 bases and V 3 bases, and 7 bases lay outside the gene matches. The CDR3 here is CASSFLTGGLDEQFF. The CDR3 coding sequence is TGTGCCAGCAGTTTCCTGACAGGGGGCTTGGATGAGCAGTTCTTC.

The chain joins TRBV12-3 or TRBV12-4 to TRBJ2-1; 15 nucleotides agree with TRBD2. J lost 7 bases, V lost 5 bases, and 9 bases had no gene match. CDR3 size: 17 residues. The CDR3 DNA reads TGTGCCAGCAGTAGGACTAGCGGGGGGGACGTACGTAATGAGCAGTTCTTC. Amino acid sequence: CASSRTSGGDVRNEQFF.